Shown below are 21 T cell receptor beta chains from a single sample sequenced in a study of cytomegalovirus exposure and HLA in healthy donors. PCR employed 60 Vbeta and 13 Jbeta primers. The assay was immunoSEQ multiplex PCR, and TCRdb's table has in-frame clones only and misses some. Here the sample spans around 54,000 clones, roughly 75% being singletons. The sequenced sample was PBMCs. The source is a man under 40 in good health and CMV-seropositive.

The J gene is TRBJ1-1, the V gene TRBV6-1; weak D call: TRBD1 (6 bases). The ends were cut back, 5 bases at V and 5 bases at J, with 15 bases in the middle. Germline V gene lookup returns CDR1 MNHNS and CDR2 SASEGT. The CDR3 loop spans 14 amino acids. CDR3 loop: CASSLRTEWTEAFF. In DNA, the CDR3 is TGTGCCAGCAGTTTACGGACAGAGTGGACTGAAGCTTTCTTT.

This clone was observed once. V gene TRBV2 combines with J gene TRBJ2-7; 9 bases are shared with TRBD2. CDR1 is SNHLY, CDR2 FYNNEI, per germline. This CDR3 has 14 amino acids. The V gene end was trimmed by 6 bases and the J gene end by 12 bases; junction bases not matched to a gene: 15. CDR3 region: CASRRWRGGWRPYF. The DNA for the CDR3 is TGTGCCAGCAGGCGGTGGCGGGGGGGATGGAGGCCGTACTTC.

The chain joins TRBV5-1 to TRBJ2-3; 8 bases are shared with TRBD1. The CDR3 is made up of 14 amino acids. V gave up 4 bases and J gave up 7 bases; unmatched junction bases: 8. Germline V lookup: CDR1 SGHRS, CDR2 YFSETQ. CDR3 DNA: TGCGCCAGCAGCCCCGGACAGGGTGGGAATACGCAGTATTTT. Translating gives CASSPGQGGNTQYF.

The chain employs TRBV5-1 and TRBJ2-3; the D gene is possibly TRBD2 (6 bases). With 3 bases removed from V and 0 bases from J, the gap between germline ends came to 11 bases. Germline-derived CDR1 and CDR2 are SGHRS and YFSETQ. The CDR3 runs to 15 residues. The CDR3 bases are TGCGCCAGCAGCTCAGGCGGGGTAAGCACAGATACGCAGTATTTT. It yields the protein CASSSGGVSTDTQYF.

The chain uses TRBV19 and TRBJ1-5; 7 positions agree with TRBD1. Germline V gene data show CDR1 as LNHDA and CDR2 as SQIVND (reference sequence). The CDR3 runs to 13 residues. V lost 4 bases and J lost 7; bases outside the gene matches: 4. The CDR3 spells CASSRQGGQPQHF. DNA of the CDR3: TGTGCCAGTAGTAGGCAGGGGGGACAGCCCCAGCATTTT. The full variable domain, in which reference TRBV19 and TRBJ1-5 provide the parts outside the CDR3, is DGGITQSPKYLFRKEGQNVTLSCEQNLNHDAMYWYRQDPGQGLRLIYYSQIVNDFQKGDIAEGYSVSREKKESFPLTVTSAQKNPTAFYLCASSRQGGQPQHFGDGTRLSIL.

The sample holds one count of this clone. The chain is built from TRBV7-2 and TRBJ1-5; D gene uncertain. From germline, CDR1 is SGHTA and CDR2 FQGNSA. The CDR3 runs 15 residues. The V end lost 2 bases, the J end lost 4 bases, and 12 bases lay between the germline ends. The CDR3 loop is CASSLSRGINQPQHF. In DNA form, the CDR3 reads TGTGCCAGCAGCTTAAGTAGAGGGATTAATCAGCCCCAGCATTTT.

V gene TRBV2 combines with J gene TRBJ1-2, with TRBD1 matching over 8 bases. This CDR3 spans 12 amino acids. V was clipped by 6 bases and J by 4 bases; unmatched bases: 1. Germline CDR1 reads SNHLY; CDR2 reads FYNNEI. The CDR3 protein is CASRTGGYGYTF. CDR3 DNA sequence: TGTGCCAGCAGAACAGGGGGCTATGGCTACACCTTC. The full variable domain, rest sourced from reference TRBV2 and TRBJ1-2, is EPEVTQTPSHQVTQMGQEVILRCVPISNHLYFYWYRQILGQKVEFLVSFYNNEISEKSEIFDDQFSVERPDGSNFTLKIRSTKLEDSAMYFCASRTGGYGYTFGSGTRLTVV.

Only a few counts were recorded for this clone. J is TRBJ1-2 and V is TRBV27, with D possibly matching TRBD1 (6 bases). The CDR3 is 14 residues long. CDR1 is MNHEY and CDR2 is SMNVEV in the germline V gene (reference sequence). The ends were cut back, 5 bases at V and 4 bases at J, with 14 bases in the middle. CDR3 DNA: TGTGCCAGCAGTCATGGGGACACCAGCTATGGCTACACCTTC. Protein: CASSHGDTSYGYTF.

The J gene is TRBJ2-3, the V gene TRBV6-5; TRBD2 agrees at 8 bases. This CDR3 is 14 amino acids long. Germline V lookup: CDR1 MNHEY, CDR2 SVGAGI. Unmatched junction bases numbered 3, after V lost 7 bases and J lost 0 bases. The CDR3 bases are TGTGCCAGCACTCGCGGGGGGAGCACAGATACGCAGTATTTT. This gives the protein CASTRGGSTDTQYF.

V is TRBV30 and J is TRBJ2-7; 8 bases are shared with TRBD1. This CDR3 is 14 amino acids long. Germline V gene sequence: CDR1 GTSNPN, CDR2 SVGIG (reference sequence). Germline trimming cut 2 bases from V and 5 bases from J; bases unmatched to any gene: 8. DNA for the CDR3: TGTGCCTGGAGTCCGGGACAGGCTCCCCACGAGCAGTACTTC. This encodes CAWSPGQAPHEQYF. Supplemented by reference TRBV30 and TRBJ2-7, the full variable domain reads SQTIHQWPATLVQPVGSPLSLECTVEGTSNPNLYWYRQAAGRGLQLLFYSVGIGQISSEVPQNLSASRPQDRQFILSSKKLLLSDSGFYLCAWSPGQAPHEQYFGPGTRLTVT.

CDR3 sequence: CASSGTLLGGRYQETQYF. The CDR3 region has the DNA TGTGCCAGCAGTGGGACCCTGCTGGGCGGGAGGTACCAAGAGACCCAGTACTTC. The chain joins TRBV2 to TRBJ2-5, with 8 bases identical to TRBD2. The CDR3 length is 18 residues. CDR1 SNHLY and CDR2 FYNNEI come from the germline V gene. Trimming took 4 bases from V and 0 from J; bases not matched to a gene: 13. Filled out from reference TRBV2 and TRBJ2-5, the complete variable domain reads EPEVTQTPSHQVTQMGQEVILRCVPISNHLYFYWYRQILGQKVEFLVSFYNNEISEKSEIFDDQFSVERPDGSNFTLKIRSTKLEDSAMYFCASSGTLLGGRYQETQYFGPGTRLLVL.

The rearrangement joins TRBV5-1 to TRBJ2-7; D unclear. The CDR3 contains 14 residues. V lost 0 bases and J lost 2, with 9 bases in between. Germline loops: CDR1 SGHRS, CDR2 YFSETQ. CDR3 protein: CASSLGTRTYEQYF. The CDR3 DNA reads TGCGCCAGCAGCTTGGGAACACGTACCTACGAGCAGTACTTC.

This chain joins TRBV5-4 and TRBJ2-6; possible D gene TRBD1, 6 bases. CDR1 is SGHNT and CDR2 is YYREEE in the germline V gene (reference sequence). The CDR3 runs to 16 residues. Trimming stripped 4 bases from V and 0 bases from J, with 11 bases between. The CDR3 spells CASSIGQSSGANVLTF. CDR3 in DNA: TGTGCCAGCAGCATAGGACAGAGCTCTGGGGCCAACGTCCTGACTTTC.

V is TRBV5-4 and J is TRBJ1-3; a weak D match, TRBD1 (6 bases). Trimming pared 2 bases from V and 1 base from J, leaving 13 bases between. Germline V CDR1 and CDR2: SGHNT, YYREEE (reference sequence). The CDR3 has 16 residues. CDR3 residues: CASSLAAGVSGNTIYF. In DNA form, the CDR3 reads TGTGCCAGCAGCTTAGCGGCAGGGGTATCTGGAAACACCATATATTTT.

This chain uses TRBV5-6 with TRBJ1-6; D ambiguous. V dropped 0 bases and J dropped 4 bases, with 14 bases sitting between them. The CDR3 has 17 residues. CDR1 and CDR2 from the germline V gene are SGHDT and YYEEEE. For the CDR3, the DNA is TGTGCCAGCAGCTTGGGCCCGGGTACCGATTATAATTCACCCCTCCACTTT. It encodes CASSLGPGTDYNSPLHF.

The chain is built from TRBV28 and TRBJ1-5; D call uncertain. Germline lookup yields CDR1 MDHEN and CDR2 SYDVKM. The V and J ends lost 3 bases and 2 bases respectively, with 8 bases between them. The CDR3 totals 14 residues. The CDR3 DNA reads TGTGCCAGCAGTTTCTGGAGGGGCAATCAGCCCCAGCATTTT. Its translation: CASSFWRGNQPQHF.

The chain couples TRBV6-1 to TRBJ1-5, with TRBD1 as a possible D gene (6 bases). Germline loops: CDR1 MNHNS, CDR2 SASEGT. This CDR3 has 15 amino acids. Trimming stripped 8 bases from V and 2 bases from J, with 16 bases between. The CDR3 region has the DNA TGTGCCAGCCACATTGGGGGGGGGCGCAATCAGCCCCAGCATTTT. Translation gives CASHIGGGRNQPQHF.

J is TRBJ2-7 and V is TRBV13; TRBD1 agrees at 7 bases. After removal of 6 bases from V and 2 bases from J, the junction contained 7 bases not matched to a gene. Germline CDR1 PRHDT, CDR2 FYEKMQ (reference sequence). CDR3 length: 14 residues. CDR3 coding DNA: TGTGCCAGCAGTTTGAGACAGGGAGCCTACGAGCAGTACTTC. This translates into CASSLRQGAYEQYF. The complete variable domain, with remaining parts taken from reference TRBV13 and TRBJ2-7, reads AAGVIQSPRHLIKEKRETATLKCYPIPRHDTVYWYQQGPGQDPQFLISFYEKMQSDKGSIPDRFSAQQFSDYHSELNMSSLELGDSALYFCASSLRQGAYEQYFGPGTRLTVT.

This sequence joins TRBV9 and TRBJ1-1; the match to TRBD1 covers 7 bases. Trimming took 5 bases from V and 5 from J; bases not matched to a gene: 12. The CDR3 consists of 15 residues. The germline V gene has CDR1 SGDLS and CDR2 YYNGEE. In DNA form, the CDR3 reads TGTGCCAGCAGTGCTAAGACAGGGTTGGGGACTGAAGCTTTCTTT. Its translation is CASSAKTGLGTEAFF. Filled out from reference TRBV9 and TRBJ1-1, the complete variable domain reads DSGVTQTPKHLITATGQRVTLRCSPRSGDLSVYWYQQSLDQGLQFLIQYYNGEERAKGNILERFSAQQFPDLHSELNLSSLELGDSALYFCASSAKTGLGTEAFFGQGTRLTVV.

The rearrangement uses TRBV19 and TRBJ1-5; D possibly corresponds to TRBD1 (6 bases). Germline lookup yields CDR1 LNHDA and CDR2 SQIVND (reference sequence). This CDR3 contains 11 residues. Trimming removed 8 bases from V and 10 bases from J, with 12 bases in between. CDR3 sequence reads: CASGGSQPQHF. CDR3 bases: TGTGCCAGTGGGGGCTCTCAACCCCAGCATTTT. The variable domain in full, completed from reference TRBV19 and TRBJ1-5, reads DGGITQSPKYLFRKEGQNVTLSCEQNLNHDAMYWYRQDPGQGLRLIYYSQIVNDFQKGDIAEGYSVSREKKESFPLTVTSAQKNPTAFYLCASGGSQPQHFGDGTRLSIL.

The chain couples TRBV7-6 to TRBJ2-1, with 10 bases fitting TRBD2. V shed 2 bases and J 6 bases; nucleotides not matched to a gene: 4. The CDR3 contains 15 residues. CDR1 and CDR2 from the germline V gene are SGHVS and FNYEAQ. The CDR3 region is CASSLSGGAPNEQFF. CDR3 in DNA: TGTGCCAGCAGCTTAAGCGGGGGGGCCCCCAATGAGCAGTTCTTC.